Following are 11 T cell receptor beta chains from one sample sequenced in a study of CD8 T cells in Susac syndrome. Random hexamers served to reverse transcribe roughly 0.5 to 1 ug RNA. TCRdb used MiXCR to reprocess the immunoSEQ multiplex PCR reads, holding one entry per CDR3 protein. The table lists some 260,000 distinct CDR3 sequences, roughly 85% of them singletons. The source material was CD8+ T cells from PBMCs. The receptors come from a human donor with multiple sclerosis.

This chain links TRBV5-6 with TRBJ2-3, with D perhaps matching TRBD1 or TRBD2 (6 bases each). Trimming pared 0 bases from V and 2 bases from J, leaving 16 bases between. The length of the CDR3 is 17 residues. CDR1 SGHDT and CDR2 YYEEEE come from the germline V gene. CDR3: CASSLGFEGDFTDTQYF. The CDR3 DNA is TGTGCCAGCAGCTTGGGGTTTGAGGGGGACTTCACAGATACGCAGTATTTT.

The chain joins TRBV29-1 to TRBJ1-3; D ambiguous. Germline loops: CDR1 SQVTM, CDR2 ANQGSEA. The CDR3 runs 14 residues. V lost 7 bases and J lost 4, with 17 bases in between. CDR3 protein: CSGEDPLSGNTIYF. The CDR3 coding sequence is TGCAGCGGGGAGGACCCCCTCTCCGGAAACACCATATATTTT.

This chain joins TRBV10-3 and TRBJ2-1, with a tentative D call TRBD2 (6 bases). V lost 0 bases and J 8 bases, leaving 14 bases between the germline ends. CDR3 length equals 15 residues. The germline gives CDR1 ENHRY, CDR2 SYGVKD. CDR3 nucleotide sequence: TGTGCCATCAGTGAGTCGGGGGGAAAAATGGATGAGCAGTTCTTC. Residues: CAISESGGKMDEQFF.

The chain employs TRBV27 and TRBJ2-7, with TRBD2 matching 8 bases. This CDR3 has 18 amino acids. The V and J ends lost 3 bases and 4 bases, in that order; junction bases with no gene match: 17. From germline, CDR1 is MNHEY and CDR2 SMNVEV (reference sequence). For the CDR3, the DNA is TGTGCCAGCAGTTTCCCGGGGGGGGGTACGCCTTTAGTTTACGAGCAGTACTTC. It codes for CASSFPGGGTPLVYEQYF.

The chain has TRBV27 and TRBJ2-5; D is unclear. CDR1 is MNHEY, CDR2 SMNVEV, per germline (reference sequence). V lost 4 bases to trimming and J lost 1 base, with 10 bases between them. CDR3 length: 14 residues. The DNA of the CDR3 is TGTGCCAGCAGTTCCTATCAGACCCAAGAGACCCAGTACTTC. Protein product: CASSSYQTQETQYF.

The chain carries TRBV12-3 or TRBV12-4 and TRBJ2-3; D is possibly TRBD1 (6 bases). The CDR3 extends over 16 amino acids. Trimming shortened V by 4 bases and J by 0 bases, and 14 bases separated the two germline ends. CDR3 nucleotides: TGTGCCAGCAGTTCAAGCAGGGGAGAGAGCACAGATACGCAGTATTTT. Translated, it gives CASSSSRGESTDTQYF.

The chain combines TRBV19 with TRBJ2-3; D is unclear. This CDR3 spans 14 amino acids. Germline lookup yields CDR1 LNHDA and CDR2 SQIVND (reference sequence). Trimming took 1 base from V and 2 from J, leaving 7 bases between them. The CDR3 is CASSIVDLTDTQYF. The CDR3 DNA reads TGTGCCAGTAGTATAGTGGACCTCACAGATACGCAGTATTTT.

CDR3 coding DNA: TGTGCCACCAGGGACAGGGGGCGCACAGATACGCAGTATTTT. Residues: CATRDRGRTDTQYF. The V and J genes are TRBV12-3 or TRBV12-4 and TRBJ2-3; 12 positions match TRBD1. Trimming removed 10 bases from V and 1 base from J; junction bases left unmatched: 3. The CDR3 covers 14 residues.

The chain uses TRBV30 and TRBJ1-4, with D perhaps TRBD1 (5 bases). From germline, CDR1 is GTSNPN and CDR2 SVGIG (reference sequence). V lost 8 bases to trimming and J lost 7 bases, with 17 bases between them. The CDR3 loop spans 13 amino acids. CDR3 coding DNA: TGTGCCGGAAAAGGGGTGGGGAGTGAAAAACTGTTTTTT. Protein sequence: CAGKGVGSEKLFF.

The rearrangement joins TRBV5-1 to TRBJ1-1, with D possibly being TRBD1 (5 bases). The ends were cut back, 4 bases at V and 4 bases at J, with 17 bases in the middle. CDR1 SGHRS and CDR2 YFSETQ come from the germline V gene. This CDR3 contains 15 residues. Written as DNA, the CDR3 is TGCGCCAGCAGCACCGACCCCCGAGGGGTCACTGAAGCTTTCTTT. It translates to CASSTDPRGVTEAFF.

This chain connects TRBV7-9 to TRBJ1-1; D is possibly TRBD1 (5 bases). V gave up 5 bases and J gave up 4 bases, with 17 bases separating them. The CDR3 length is 15 residues. The V gene's germline CDR1 is SEHNR and CDR2 FQNEAQ (reference sequence). CDR3 residues: CASSRQSGRVTEAFF. DNA of the CDR3: TGTGCCAGCAGCCGACAAAGTGGCAGGGTCACTGAAGCTTTCTTT. Based on the CDR3 plus reference TRBV7-9 and TRBJ1-1, the full variable domain is DTGVSQNPRHKITKRGQNVTFRCDPISEHNRLYWYRQTLGQGPEFLTYFQNEAQLEKSRLLSDRFSAERPKGSFSTLEIQRTEQGDSAMYLCASSRQSGRVTEAFFGQGTRLTVV.